This TCR beta chain was identified during a study of T cell repertoires in aging, cancer and after chemotherapy. Notes on the study in general: Across the chemotherapy interval, each cancer cohort showed higher median generation probability, suggesting thymic rebound. No conclusions about immunological memory after chemotherapy can be drawn from the repertoire data. Untreated cancer patients had significantly lower blood TCR diversity than age-matched healthy donors.

This clonotype is medium-sized in the sample. Its antigen is not identified. Amplification of TCR beta used genomic DNA extracted from peripheral blood. The CDR3 has 15 residues. V lost 7 bases and J lost 4, with 19 bases in between. Germline loops: CDR1 GTSNPN, CDR2 SVGIG (reference sequence). TRB rearrangements spanning V, D and J were amplified using mixed TRB-A/B primers. TCRdb recomputed calls from the multiplex PCR reads with MiXCR, one row per CDR3 protein. The data show around 1,600 distinct CDR3 sequences, roughly 25% seen once. The TCR originated in a human donor with a solid tumor. Input material: blood. The V gene is TRBV30, the J gene TRBJ2-2; tentative D call: TRBD2 (6 bases). CDR3 bases: TGTGCCTACCTCCTGGACGCGGGGAGCACCGGGGAGCTGTTTTTT. This translates into CAYLLDAGSTGELFF.